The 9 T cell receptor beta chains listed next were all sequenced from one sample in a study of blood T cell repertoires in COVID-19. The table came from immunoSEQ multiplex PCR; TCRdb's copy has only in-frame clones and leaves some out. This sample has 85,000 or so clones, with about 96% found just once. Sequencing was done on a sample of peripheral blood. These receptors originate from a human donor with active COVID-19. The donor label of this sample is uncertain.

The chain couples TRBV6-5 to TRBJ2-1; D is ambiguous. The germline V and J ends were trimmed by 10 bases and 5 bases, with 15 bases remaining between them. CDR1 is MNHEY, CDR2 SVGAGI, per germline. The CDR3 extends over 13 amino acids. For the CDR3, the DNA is TGTGCCAACAACCCAGGAAGTGACAATGAGCAGTTCTTC. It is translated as CANNPGSDNEQFF.

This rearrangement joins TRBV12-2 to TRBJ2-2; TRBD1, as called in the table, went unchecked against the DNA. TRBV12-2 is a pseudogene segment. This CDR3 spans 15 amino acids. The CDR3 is CASRRGSSDPGELFF. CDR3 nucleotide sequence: TGTGCAAGTCGCAGGGGAAGTAGTGATCCCGGGGAGCTGTTTTTT.

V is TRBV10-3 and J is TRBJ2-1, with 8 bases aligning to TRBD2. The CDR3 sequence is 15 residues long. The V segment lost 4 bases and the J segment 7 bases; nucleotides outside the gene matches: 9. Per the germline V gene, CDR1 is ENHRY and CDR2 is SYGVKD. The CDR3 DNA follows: TGTGCCATCAGTGGGGTTAGCGGGAAGGGAAATGAGCAGTTCTTC. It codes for CAISGVSGKGNEQFF.

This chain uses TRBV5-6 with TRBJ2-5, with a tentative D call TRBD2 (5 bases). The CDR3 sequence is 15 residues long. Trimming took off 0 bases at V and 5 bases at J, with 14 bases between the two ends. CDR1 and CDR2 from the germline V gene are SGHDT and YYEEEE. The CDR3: CASSLELGSLETQYF. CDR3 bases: TGTGCCAGCAGCTTGGAACTAGGGAGTTTGGAGACCCAGTACTTC.

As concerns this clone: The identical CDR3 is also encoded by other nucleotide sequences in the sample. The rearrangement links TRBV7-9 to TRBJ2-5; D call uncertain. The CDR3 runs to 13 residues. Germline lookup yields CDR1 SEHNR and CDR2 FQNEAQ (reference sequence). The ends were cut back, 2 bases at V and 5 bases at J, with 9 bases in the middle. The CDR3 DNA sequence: TGTGCCAGCAGCTTAATCGCCGGGGAGACCCAGTACTTC. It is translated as CASSLIAGETQYF.

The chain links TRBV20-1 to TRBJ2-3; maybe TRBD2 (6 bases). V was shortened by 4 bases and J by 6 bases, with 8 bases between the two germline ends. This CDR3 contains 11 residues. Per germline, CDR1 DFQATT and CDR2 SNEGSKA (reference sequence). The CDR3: CSATRGDTQYF. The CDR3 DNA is TGCAGTGCTACTCGGGGGGATACGCAGTATTTT.

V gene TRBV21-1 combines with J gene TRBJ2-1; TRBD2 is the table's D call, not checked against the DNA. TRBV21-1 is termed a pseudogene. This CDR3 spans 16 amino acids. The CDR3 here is CASSKARTSGSHEQFF. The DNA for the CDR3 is TGTGCCAGCAGCAAAGCGCGAACTAGCGGGAGCCATGAGCAGTTCTTC.

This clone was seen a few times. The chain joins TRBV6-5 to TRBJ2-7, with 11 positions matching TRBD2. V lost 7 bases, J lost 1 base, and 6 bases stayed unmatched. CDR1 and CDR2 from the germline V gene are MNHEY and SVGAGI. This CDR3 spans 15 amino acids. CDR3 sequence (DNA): TGTGCCAGCACCGAGGGACTAGCGGTGTCCTACGAGCAGTACTTC. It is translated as CASTEGLAVSYEQYF.

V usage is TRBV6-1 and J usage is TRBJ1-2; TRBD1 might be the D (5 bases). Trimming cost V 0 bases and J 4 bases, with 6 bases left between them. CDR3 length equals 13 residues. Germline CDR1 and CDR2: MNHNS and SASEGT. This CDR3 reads CASSEAGGYGYTF. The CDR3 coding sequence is TGTGCCAGCAGTGAAGCGGGGGGCTATGGCTACACCTTC.